The rows below give T cell receptor beta chains drawn from one sample of a study of blood T cell repertoires in COVID-19. Some clones are missing from TCRdb's copy, which holds only in-frame ones; the method was immunoSEQ multiplex PCR. The table shows about 190,000 clones, with 75% to 90% occurring only once. The sample comprised peripheral blood. These receptors were collected from a young man with acute or convalescent COVID-19. The CDR3 runs from the conserved cysteine through the conserved F or W. Each record gives: D gene, J gene, V gene, clone size, CDR3 protein, CDR3 DNA. The D gene is left open where the match is weak. For some rows the clone size is stated as once, few or many, or as a class when expanded; others skip it.

NA TRBJ2-7 TRBV19 NA CASSPRTIGEQYF TGTGCCAGTAGTCCTCGGACAATAGGGGAGCAGTACTTC
TRBD1 TRBJ2-5 TRBV19 NA CASRGRGPQETQYF TGTGCCAGTAGGGGCAGGGGGCCCCAAGAGACCCAGTACTTC
NA TRBJ2-1 TRBV4-2 NA CASSQESRSPRNEQFF TGTGCCAGCAGCCAAGAATCCAGGTCCCCCAGAAATGAGCAGTTCTTC
TRBD1 TRBJ1-2 TRBV28 NA CASRNRQGWKYYYGYTF TGTGCCAGCAGAAATCGACAGGGTTGGAAGTACTACTATGGCTACACCTTC
TRBD1 TRBJ1-2 TRBV30 NA CAWRTGLGYTF TGTGCCTGGAGGACAGGGCTTGGCTACACCTTC
TRBD1 TRBJ1-5 TRBV10-3 NA CAISELDRGISNQPQHF TGTGCCATCAGTGAGTTGGACAGGGGGATTAGCAATCAGCCCCAGCATTTT
NA TRBJ1-1 TRBV6-2/TRBV6-3 few CASSLWHHTIVNTEAFF TGTGCCAGCAGTTTATGGCATCATACTATTGTCAACACTGAAGCTTTCTTT
TRBD2 TRBJ2-5 TRBV4-2 NA CASSLTSGGYQETQYF TGTGCCAGCAGCCTTACTAGCGGGGGGTACCAAGAGACCCAGTACTTC
TRBD1 TRBJ2-1 TRBV7-9 NA CASSSWTGHRAFSEQFF TGTGCCAGCAGCTCCTGGACAGGGCATCGGGCTTTCAGTGAGCAGTTCTTC
TRBD1 TRBJ1-1 TRBV18 NA CASSPDRDEAFF TGTGCCAGCTCACCCGACAGGGATGAAGCTTTCTTT
NA TRBJ1-2 TRBV19 few CASSHHGGGYTF TGTGCCAGTAGCCACCACGGGGGTGGCTACACCTTC
NA TRBJ1-4 TRBV6-5 NA CASNRGDNEKLFF TGTGCCAGCAACCGGGGAGATAATGAAAAACTGTTTTTT
TRBD2 TRBJ2-5 TRBV7-2 once CASNPSGGKETQYF TGTGCCAGCAACCCTAGCGGGGGAAAAGAGACCCAGTACTTC
TRBD1 TRBJ1-5 TRBV28 once CASSLGQGGNQPQHF TGTGCCAGCAGTTTAGGACAGGGGGGCAATCAGCCCCAGCATTTT
TRBD1 TRBJ1-2 TRBV20-1 NA CSARTGFGYTF TGCAGTGCTAGGACAGGGTTTGGCTACACCTTC